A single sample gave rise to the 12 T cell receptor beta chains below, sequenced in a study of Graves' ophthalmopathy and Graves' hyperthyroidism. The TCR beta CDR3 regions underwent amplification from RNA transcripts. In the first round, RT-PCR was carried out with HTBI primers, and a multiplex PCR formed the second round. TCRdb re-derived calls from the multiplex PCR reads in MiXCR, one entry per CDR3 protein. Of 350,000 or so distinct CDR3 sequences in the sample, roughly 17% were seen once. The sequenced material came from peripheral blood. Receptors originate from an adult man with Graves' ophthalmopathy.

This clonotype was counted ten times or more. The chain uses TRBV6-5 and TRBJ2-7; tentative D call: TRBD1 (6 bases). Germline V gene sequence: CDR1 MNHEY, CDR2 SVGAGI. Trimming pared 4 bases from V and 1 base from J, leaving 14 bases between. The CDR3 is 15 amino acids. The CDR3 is CASSFIDRRSYEQYF. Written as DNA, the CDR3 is TGTGCCAGCAGTTTCATCGACAGGAGATCCTACGAGCAGTACTTC.

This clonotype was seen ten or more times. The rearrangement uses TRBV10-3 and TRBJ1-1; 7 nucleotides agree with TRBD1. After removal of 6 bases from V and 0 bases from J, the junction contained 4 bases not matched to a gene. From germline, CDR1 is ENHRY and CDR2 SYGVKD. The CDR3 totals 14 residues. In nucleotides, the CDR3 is TGTGCCATCAGGGGGGACAGAATGAACACTGAAGCTTTCTTT. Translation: CAIRGDRMNTEAFF.

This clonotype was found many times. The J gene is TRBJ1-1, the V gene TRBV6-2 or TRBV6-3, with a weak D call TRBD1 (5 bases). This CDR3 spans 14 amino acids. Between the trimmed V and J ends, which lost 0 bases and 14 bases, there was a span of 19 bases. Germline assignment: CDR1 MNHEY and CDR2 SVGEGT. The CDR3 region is CASSYSRGAHERFF. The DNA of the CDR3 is TGTGCCAGCAGTTACTCGAGAGGGGCTCACGAGCGGTTCTTT.

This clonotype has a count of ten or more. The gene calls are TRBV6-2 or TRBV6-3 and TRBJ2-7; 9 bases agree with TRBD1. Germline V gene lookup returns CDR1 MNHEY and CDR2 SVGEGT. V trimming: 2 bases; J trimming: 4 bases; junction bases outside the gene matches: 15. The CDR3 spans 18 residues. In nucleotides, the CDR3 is TGTGCCAGCAGTTACCCCTCCGGGACAGGGCTCGATGTTTACGAGCAGTACTTC. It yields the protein CASSYPSGTGLDVYEQYF.

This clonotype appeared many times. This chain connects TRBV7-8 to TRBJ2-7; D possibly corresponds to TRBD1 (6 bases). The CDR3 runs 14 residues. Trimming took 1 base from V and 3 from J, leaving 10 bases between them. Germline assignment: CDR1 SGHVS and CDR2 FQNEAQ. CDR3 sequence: CASSLVGGSYEQYF. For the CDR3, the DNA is TGTGCCAGCAGCTTAGTAGGGGGAAGCTACGAGCAGTACTTC.

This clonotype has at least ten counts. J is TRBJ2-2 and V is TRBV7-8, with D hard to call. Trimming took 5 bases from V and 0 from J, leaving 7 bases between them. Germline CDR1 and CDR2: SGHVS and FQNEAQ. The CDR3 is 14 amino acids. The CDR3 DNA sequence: TGTGCCAGCAGCACTTATACGAACACCGGGGAGCTGTTTTTT. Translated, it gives CASSTYTNTGELFF. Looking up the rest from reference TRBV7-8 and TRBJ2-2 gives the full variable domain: GAGVSQSPRYKVAKRGQDVALRCDPISGHVSLFWYQQALGQGPEFLTYFQNEAQLDKSGLPSDRFFAERPEGSVSTLKIQRTQQEDSAVYLCASSTYTNTGELFFGEGSRLTVL.

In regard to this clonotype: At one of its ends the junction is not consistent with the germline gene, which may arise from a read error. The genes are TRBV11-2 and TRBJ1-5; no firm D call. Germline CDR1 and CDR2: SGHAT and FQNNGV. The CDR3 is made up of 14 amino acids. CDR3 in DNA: TGTGCCAGCAGCGCGAAAGGGTCTTCGCAGCCCCAGCCTTTT. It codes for CASSAKGSSQPQPF.

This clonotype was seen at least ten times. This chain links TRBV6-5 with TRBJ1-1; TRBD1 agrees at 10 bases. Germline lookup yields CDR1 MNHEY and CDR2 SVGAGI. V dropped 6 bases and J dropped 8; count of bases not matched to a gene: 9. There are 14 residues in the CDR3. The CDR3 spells CASRTATGGAEAFF. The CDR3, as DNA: TGTGCCAGCAGAACCGCGACAGGGGGCGCCGAAGCTTTCTTT.

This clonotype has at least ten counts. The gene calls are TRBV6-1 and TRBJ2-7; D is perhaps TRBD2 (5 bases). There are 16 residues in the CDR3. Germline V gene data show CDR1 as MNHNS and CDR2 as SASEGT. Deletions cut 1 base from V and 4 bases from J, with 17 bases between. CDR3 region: CASSEGAWRTAYEQYF. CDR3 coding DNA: TGTGCCAGCAGTGAAGGTGCATGGAGGACTGCATACGAGCAGTACTTC.

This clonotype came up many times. The CDR3 DNA sequence: TGCAGCGTTGGGGGGGCTGGGAATCAGCCCCAGCATTTT. It codes for CSVGGAGNQPQHF. This chain joins TRBV29-1 and TRBJ1-5; D possibly corresponds to TRBD1 (6 bases). This CDR3 spans 13 amino acids. Germline V gives CDR1 SQVTM, CDR2 ANQGSEA. V dropped 4 bases and J dropped 4 bases, with 11 bases sitting between them.

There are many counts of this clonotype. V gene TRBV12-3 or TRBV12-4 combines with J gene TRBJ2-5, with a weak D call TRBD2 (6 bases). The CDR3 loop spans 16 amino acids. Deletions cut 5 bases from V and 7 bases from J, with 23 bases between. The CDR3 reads CASSLPRATRDGTQYF. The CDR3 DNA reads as TGTGCCAGCAGTCTTCCTAGGGCGACTAGAGATGGGACCCAGTACTTC.

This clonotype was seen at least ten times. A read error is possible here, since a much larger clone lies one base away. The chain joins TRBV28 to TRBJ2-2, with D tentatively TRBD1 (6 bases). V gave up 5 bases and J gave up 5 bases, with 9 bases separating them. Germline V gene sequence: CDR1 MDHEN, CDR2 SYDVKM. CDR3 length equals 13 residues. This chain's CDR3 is CASSHRVTGELFF. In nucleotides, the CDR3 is TGTGCCAGCAGTCACAGGGTTACCGGGGAGCTGTTTTTT. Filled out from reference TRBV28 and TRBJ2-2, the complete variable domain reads DVKVTQSSRYLVKRTGEKVFLECVQDMDHENMFWYRQDPGLGLRLIYFSYDVKMKEKGDIPEGYSVSREKKERFSLILESASTNQTSMYLCASSHRVTGELFFGEGSRLTVL.